The next 30 T cell receptor beta chains were all read from a single sample in a study of blood T cell repertoires in COVID-19. Some clones are missing from TCRdb's copy, which holds only in-frame ones; the method was immunoSEQ multiplex PCR. Of just over 650,000 clones in the sample, 90% were seen once. Sequenced sample: peripheral blood. Source of these receptors: a woman aged 18-29 years with acute or convalescent COVID-19.

The rearrangement joins TRBV24-1 to TRBJ2-1, with 7 bases matching TRBD1. The junction had 4 bases not matched to a gene; V was cut back by 3 bases and J by 0 bases. Germline V gene sequence: CDR1 KGHDR, CDR2 SFDVKD. This CDR3 has 16 amino acids. CDR3 residues: CATSDRGQVSYNEQFF. The CDR3 DNA sequence: TGTGCCACCAGTGATCGAGGACAGGTCTCCTACAATGAGCAGTTCTTC.

This chain uses TRBV30 with TRBJ2-2, with D possibly being TRBD1 (6 bases). Germline V gives CDR1 GTSNPN, CDR2 SVGIG (reference sequence). The CDR3 consists of 14 residues. V dropped 7 bases and J dropped 6 bases, with 18 bases sitting between them. The CDR3 region is CASSDGGKAGELFF. In DNA form, the CDR3 reads TGTGCCTCGTCCGATGGGGGCAAGGCCGGGGAGCTGTTTTTT.

The chain carries TRBV6-5 and TRBJ2-7; D is undetermined. The CDR3 has 15 residues. V lost 6 bases and J lost 3, with 18 bases in between. CDR1 MNHEY and CDR2 SVGAGI come from the germline V gene. The DNA of the CDR3 is TGTGCCAGCAGACCCAATACAGAATCTTACTACGAGCAGTACTTC. Its protein product is CASRPNTESYYEQYF.

The V call is TRBV6-1, the J call TRBJ1-2; 7 bases match TRBD1. Germline V gene data show CDR1 as MNHNS and CDR2 as SASEGT. V shed 2 bases and J 6 bases; nucleotides not matched to a gene: 6. The CDR3 extends over 14 amino acids. The DNA of the CDR3 is TGTGCCAGCAGTGAAATAGGGGGCGCGGATGGCTACACCTTC. Translation: CASSEIGGADGYTF.

The chain links TRBV9 to TRBJ2-1, with D maybe TRBD1 (5 bases). V gave up 4 bases and J gave up 6 bases, with 14 bases separating them. The CDR3 totals 14 residues. CDR1 and CDR2 from the germline V gene are SGDLS and YYNGEE. Here the CDR3 reads CASSSQTDFNEQFF. CDR3 DNA sequence: TGTGCCAGCAGCTCCCAGACAGACTTCAATGAGCAGTTCTTC.

This clone was observed a few times. The chain carries TRBV12-3 or TRBV12-4 and TRBJ1-5; D unclear. The germline V and J ends were trimmed by 5 bases and 4 bases, with 9 bases remaining between them. The CDR3 is 13 residues long. CDR3 nucleotides: TGTGCCAGCAGTCACCAGATGAATCAGCCCCAGCATTTT. Encoded protein: CASSHQMNQPQHF.

This chain connects TRBV2 to TRBJ2-7; no clear D. Deletions cut 6 bases from V and 2 bases from J, with 8 bases between. Germline V gene sequence: CDR1 SNHLY, CDR2 FYNNEI. CDR3 length: 12 amino acids. The CDR3 reads CASRGRTYEQYF. As DNA, the CDR3 is TGTGCCAGCAGGGGCAGGACCTACGAGCAGTACTTC.

The chain recombines TRBV5-1 with TRBJ1-1; D not certain. The germline V gene has CDR1 SGHRS and CDR2 YFSETQ. Trimming shortened V by 3 bases and J by 1 base, and 13 bases separated the two germline ends. This CDR3 is 15 amino acids long. The CDR3 region is CASSSPPGSNTEAFF. CDR3 nucleotide sequence: TGCGCCAGCAGCTCGCCCCCCGGGTCGAACACTGAAGCTTTCTTT.

This clone has just a few counts. V gene TRBV4-3 combines with J gene TRBJ1-2; 8 positions agree with TRBD1. V shed 3 bases and J 4 bases; nucleotides not matched to a gene: 10. CDR1 is LGHNA, CDR2 YSLEER, per germline. This CDR3 spans 16 amino acids. The CDR3 reads CASSQTQGARAYGYTF. CDR3 sequence (DNA): TGCGCCAGCAGCCAGACCCAGGGGGCGCGAGCCTATGGCTACACCTTC.

The chain is built from TRBV24-1 and TRBJ1-5; 7 bases are a match to TRBD1. The CDR3 spans 16 residues. Germline CDR1 and CDR2: KGHDR and SFDVKD. Trimming took 4 bases from V and 5 from J; bases not matched to a gene: 10. CDR3 protein: CATSDQTGPLDQPQHF. CDR3 sequence (DNA): TGTGCCACCAGTGACCAGACAGGGCCCTTAGATCAGCCCCAGCATTTT.

This clone appeared a few times. The chain recombines TRBV19 with TRBJ1-6; no clear D gene. Germline lookup yields CDR1 LNHDA and CDR2 SQIVND (reference sequence). CDR3 length: 13 amino acids. V gave up 5 bases and J gave up 8 bases, with 10 bases separating them. The CDR3 DNA reads TGTGCCAGTAGTGTCACGAGGGATTCACCCCTCCACTTT. Residues: CASSVTRDSPLHF.

The rearrangement links TRBV18 to TRBJ1-1; maybe TRBD1 (6 bases). V lost 0 bases to trimming and J lost 0 bases, with 17 bases between them. The CDR3 extends over 18 amino acids. CDR1 KGHSH and CDR2 LQKENI come from the germline V gene. The CDR3 DNA is TGTGCCAGCTCACCACCCTCGGGACGGACAGTTTTGAACACTGAAGCTTTCTTT. Protein: CASSPPSGRTVLNTEAFF.

This chain uses TRBV4-2 with TRBJ2-3; tentatively, D is TRBD2 (5 bases). This CDR3 is 13 amino acids long. Germline assignment: CDR1 LGHNA and CDR2 YNFKEQ. V lost 1 base and J 9 bases, leaving 11 bases between the germline ends. The DNA of the CDR3 is TGTGCCAGCAGCCAAGCGGCAGCGGAGACGCAGTATTTT. This sequence encodes CASSQAAAETQYF.

The chain links TRBV4-1 to TRBJ2-6; D not certain. The V gene's germline CDR1 is MGHRA and CDR2 YSYEKL. The CDR3 runs 15 residues. Between the trimmed V and J ends, which lost 5 bases and 0 bases, there was a span of 8 bases. The CDR3 coding sequence is TGCGCCAGCAGCTTACAGCACTCTGGGGCCAACGTCCTGACTTTC. Amino acid sequence: CASSLQHSGANVLTF.

The chain is built from TRBV7-9 and TRBJ1-2; weak D call: TRBD1 (6 bases). V lost 3 bases, J lost 1 base, and 9 bases lay in between. From germline, CDR1 is SEHNR and CDR2 FQNEAQ (reference sequence). The CDR3 runs to 14 residues. CDR3 protein: CASSFGGHNYGYTF. CDR3 nucleotide sequence: TGTGCCAGCAGCTTCGGGGGGCATAACTATGGCTACACCTTC.

This chain connects TRBV21-1 to TRBJ1-1. TRBV21-1 is a documented pseudogene. The CDR3 length is 16 residues. For the CDR3, the DNA is TGTGCCAGCAGCAAAGCACGGGGAGGGTGGGGAACTGAAGCTTTCTTT. It translates to CASSKARGGWGTEAFF.

The chain combines TRBV7-2 with TRBJ2-3; weak D call: TRBD2 (5 bases). Between the trimmed V and J ends, which lost 4 bases and 9 bases, there was a span of 14 bases. Per germline, CDR1 SGHTA and CDR2 FQGNSA. CDR3 length: 13 amino acids. In nucleotides, the CDR3 is TGTGCCAGCAGCTCCCGACCTAGGAGGACGCAGTATTTT. It codes for CASSSRPRRTQYF. The entire variable domain, with the rest obtained from reference TRBV7-2 and TRBJ2-3, is as follows: GAGVSQSPSNKVTEKGKDVELRCDPISGHTALYWYRQSLGQGLEFLIYFQGNSAPDKSGLPSDRFSAERTGGSVSTLTIQRTQQEDSAVYLCASSSRPRRTQYFGPGTRLTVL.

The chain couples TRBV29-1 to TRBJ2-1, with TRBD1 identical over 8 bases. J gave up 7 bases and V 4 bases, and 3 bases lay outside the gene matches. Germline CDR1 and CDR2: SQVTM and ANQGSEA. The CDR3 runs 12 residues. CDR3 nucleotides: TGCAGCGTTGCCGACAGGGGTAATGAGCAGTTCTTC. Residues: CSVADRGNEQFF.

J is TRBJ1-2 and V is TRBV30; 12 bases match TRBD1. Germline CDR1 is GTSNPN and CDR2 is SVGIG (reference sequence). This CDR3 spans 15 amino acids. J lost 1 base, V lost 1 base, and 1 base had no gene match. CDR3: CAWSGDRGRNYGYTF. CDR3 DNA sequence: TGTGCCTGGAGTGGGGACAGGGGGCGTAACTATGGCTACACCTTC.

The chain couples TRBV12-3 or TRBV12-4 to TRBJ1-1; D uncertain. The CDR3 totals 10 residues. CDR3 sequence (DNA): TGTGCGTCCGGGGACACTGAAGCTTTCTTT. Its protein is CASGDTEAFF.

The chain couples TRBV4-1 to TRBJ1-2; 8 bases are shared with TRBD1. Germline CDR1 reads MGHRA; CDR2 reads YSYEKL. The CDR3 loop spans 16 amino acids. V lost 3 bases and J lost 0; bases outside the gene matches: 6. CDR3 in DNA: TGCGCCAGCAGCCAGGAAGACAGGGGTCCTAACTATGGCTACACCTTC. It is translated as CASSQEDRGPNYGYTF.

The chain employs TRBV7-2 and TRBJ1-2, with D perhaps TRBD1 (5 bases). CDR1 is SGHTA, CDR2 FQGNSA, per germline. Trimming shortened V by 1 base and J by 4 bases, and 13 bases separated the two germline ends. This CDR3 comprises 15 residues. The CDR3: CASSLGGGTGYGYTF. As DNA, the CDR3 is TGTGCCAGCAGCTTAGGGGGAGGGACCGGCTATGGCTACACCTTC.

The chain has TRBV6-2 or TRBV6-3 and TRBJ2-3, with 14 bases lining up with TRBD2. Unmatched junction bases numbered 6, after V lost 0 bases and J lost 4 bases. The germline gives CDR1 MNHEY, CDR2 SVGEGT. The CDR3 loop spans 18 amino acids. The CDR3 is CASSYSKTSGGAADTQYF. In nucleotides, the CDR3 is TGTGCCAGCAGTTACTCGAAGACTAGCGGGGGGGCTGCAGATACGCAGTATTTT.

The gene calls are TRBV6-5 and TRBJ1-2; tentative D call: TRBD1 (5 bases). Germline V gene data show CDR1 as MNHEY and CDR2 as SVGAGI. The CDR3 consists of 14 residues. V gave up 5 bases and J gave up 8 bases, with 18 bases separating them. CDR3 loop: CASSQTGGVEGYTF. The DNA of the CDR3 is TGTGCCAGCAGTCAAACCGGGGGGGTTGAAGGCTACACCTTC.

The rearrangement links TRBV9 to TRBJ2-2; D is unclear. V shed 3 bases and J shed 3 bases, with 18 bases lying between them. CDR1 is SGDLS, CDR2 YYNGEE, per germline. The CDR3 has 17 residues. The CDR3 sequence: CASSAYSLDIYTGELFF. The CDR3 nucleotides read TGTGCCAGCAGCGCTTACTCCCTAGATATATACACCGGGGAGCTGTTTTTT.

The gene calls are TRBV12-3 or TRBV12-4 and TRBJ1-5, with D possibly being TRBD1 (6 bases). V lost 1 base to trimming and J lost 6 bases, with 7 bases between them. The CDR3 covers 13 residues. The CDR3 nucleotides are TGTGCCAGCAGTTTAGAACAGGGTCAGCCCCAGCATTTT. Protein sequence: CASSLEQGQPQHF.

This sequence joins TRBV28 and TRBJ1-3, with 12 bases matching TRBD1. Germline lookup yields CDR1 MDHEN and CDR2 SYDVKM. CDR3 length equals 16 residues. V gave up 1 base and J gave up 8 bases; unmatched junction bases: 6. CDR3: CASSLLPGQGAYTIYF. The CDR3, as DNA: TGTGCCAGCAGTTTATTACCGGGACAGGGGGCTTACACCATATATTTT.

CDR3 in amino acids: CASSYSVAGPLRKGYTF. CDR3 DNA sequence: TGTGCCAGCAGTTACTCTGTGGCAGGCCCTCTTAGGAAGGGCTACACCTTC. The chain has TRBV6-2 or TRBV6-3 and TRBJ1-2; the D is unclear. There are 17 residues in the CDR3. The germline gives CDR1 MNHEY, CDR2 SVGEGT. V was clipped by 0 bases and J by 8 bases, with 22 bases between them.

In this sample, this clone turned up once. V gene TRBV3-1 (or the pseudogene TRBV3-2) combines with J gene TRBJ2-2; TRBD2 matches 8 bases. The CDR3 has 15 residues. V shed 4 bases, J shed 6 bases, and the junction held 7 bases outside the gene matches. In germline, CDR1 is LGHDT, CDR2 YNNKEL (reference sequence). CDR3 loop: CASSLRGGSPGELFF. Written as DNA, the CDR3 is TGTGCCAGCAGCCTTCGGGGGGGGTCACCCGGGGAGCTGTTTTTT.

V is TRBV5-1 and J is TRBJ2-2; 7 nucleotides match TRBD1. Germline CDR1 and CDR2: SGHRS and YFSETQ. The CDR3 is 17 amino acids. Trimming at V came to 2 bases and at J to 2 bases, leaving 9 bases not matched to a gene. The CDR3 spells CASSLGTDAFNTGELFF. The CDR3 region has the DNA TGCGCCAGCAGCTTAGGGACAGACGCCTTTAACACCGGGGAGCTGTTTTTT.